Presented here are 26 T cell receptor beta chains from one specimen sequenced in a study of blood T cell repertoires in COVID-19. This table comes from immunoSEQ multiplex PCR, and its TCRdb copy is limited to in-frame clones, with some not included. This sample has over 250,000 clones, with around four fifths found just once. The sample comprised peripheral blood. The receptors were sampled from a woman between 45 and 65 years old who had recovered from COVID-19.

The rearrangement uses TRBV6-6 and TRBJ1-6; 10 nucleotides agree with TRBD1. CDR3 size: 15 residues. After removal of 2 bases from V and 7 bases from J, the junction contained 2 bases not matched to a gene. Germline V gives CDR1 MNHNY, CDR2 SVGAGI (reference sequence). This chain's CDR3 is CASSYLGQGNSPLHF. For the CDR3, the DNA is TGTGCCAGCAGTTACCTGGGACAGGGGAATTCACCCCTCCACTTT.

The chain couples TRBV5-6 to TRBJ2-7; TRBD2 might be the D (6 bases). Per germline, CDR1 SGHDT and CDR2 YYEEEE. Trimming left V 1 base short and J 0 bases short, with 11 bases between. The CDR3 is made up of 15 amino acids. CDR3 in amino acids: CASSLYRDFSYEQYF. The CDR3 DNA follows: TGTGCCAGCAGCTTGTATCGGGACTTCTCCTACGAGCAGTACTTC.

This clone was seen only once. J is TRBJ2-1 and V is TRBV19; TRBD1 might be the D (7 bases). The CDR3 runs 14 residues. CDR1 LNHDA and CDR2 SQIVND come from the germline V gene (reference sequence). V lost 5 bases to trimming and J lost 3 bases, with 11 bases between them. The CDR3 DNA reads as TGTGCCAGTAGTCGGCAGGGGGGCTACAATGAGCAGTTCTTC. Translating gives CASSRQGGYNEQFF.

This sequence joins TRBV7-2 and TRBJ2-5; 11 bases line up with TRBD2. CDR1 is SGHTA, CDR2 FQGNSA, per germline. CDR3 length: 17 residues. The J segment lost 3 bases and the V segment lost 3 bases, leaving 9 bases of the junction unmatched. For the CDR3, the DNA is TGTGCCAGCAGCTTTAGGCGAACTAGCGGGGGAGAAGAGACCCAGTACTTC. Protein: CASSFRRTSGGEETQYF.

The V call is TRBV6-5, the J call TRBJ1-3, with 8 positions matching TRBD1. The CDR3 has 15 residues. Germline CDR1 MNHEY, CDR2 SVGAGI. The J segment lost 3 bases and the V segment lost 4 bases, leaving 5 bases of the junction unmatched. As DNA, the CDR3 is TGTGCCAGCAGTTCCGAGACAGGGGTTGGAAACACCATATATTTT. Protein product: CASSSETGVGNTIYF.

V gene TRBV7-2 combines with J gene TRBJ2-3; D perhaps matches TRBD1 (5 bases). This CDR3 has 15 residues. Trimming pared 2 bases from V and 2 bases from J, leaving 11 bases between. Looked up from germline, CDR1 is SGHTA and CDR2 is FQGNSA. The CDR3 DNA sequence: TGTGCCAGCAGCTTACGGACCAGGGACACAGATACGCAGTATTTT. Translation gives CASSLRTRDTDTQYF.

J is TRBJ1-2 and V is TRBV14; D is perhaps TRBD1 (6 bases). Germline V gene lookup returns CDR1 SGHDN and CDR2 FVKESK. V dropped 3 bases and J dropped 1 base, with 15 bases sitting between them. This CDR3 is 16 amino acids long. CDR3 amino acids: CASSHLTGRSNYGYTF. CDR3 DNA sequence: TGTGCCAGCAGCCACTTGACAGGCAGGAGTAACTATGGCTACACCTTC.

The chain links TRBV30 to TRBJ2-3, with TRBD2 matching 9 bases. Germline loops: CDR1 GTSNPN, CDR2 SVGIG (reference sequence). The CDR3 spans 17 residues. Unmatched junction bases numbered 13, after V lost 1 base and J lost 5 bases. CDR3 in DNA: TGTGCCTGGAGTGCGGGGCGAGTAGCGGGGGTGGGAGATACGCAGTATTTT. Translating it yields CAWSAGRVAGVGDTQYF.

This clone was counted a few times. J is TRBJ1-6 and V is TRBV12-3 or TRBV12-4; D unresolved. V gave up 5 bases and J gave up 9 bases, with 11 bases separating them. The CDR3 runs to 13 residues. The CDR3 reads CASSVAEGSPLHF. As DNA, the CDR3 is TGTGCCAGCAGTGTTGCTGAGGGTTCACCCCTCCACTTT.

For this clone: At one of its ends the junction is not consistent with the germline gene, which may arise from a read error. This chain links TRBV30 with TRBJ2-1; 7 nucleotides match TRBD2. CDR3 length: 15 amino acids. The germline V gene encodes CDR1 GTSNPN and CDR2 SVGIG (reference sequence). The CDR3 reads CARRDPGGRYNEQFF. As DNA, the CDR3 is TGTGCCCGGAGGGATCCCGGGGGGAGATACAATGAGCAGTTCTTC.

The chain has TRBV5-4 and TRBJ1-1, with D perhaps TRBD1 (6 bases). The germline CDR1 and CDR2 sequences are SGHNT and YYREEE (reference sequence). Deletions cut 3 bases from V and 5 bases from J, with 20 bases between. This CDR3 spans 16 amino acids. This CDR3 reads CASSSPMVDRRTEAFF. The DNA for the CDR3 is TGTGCCAGCAGCTCCCCCATGGTTGACAGGCGGACTGAAGCTTTCTTT.

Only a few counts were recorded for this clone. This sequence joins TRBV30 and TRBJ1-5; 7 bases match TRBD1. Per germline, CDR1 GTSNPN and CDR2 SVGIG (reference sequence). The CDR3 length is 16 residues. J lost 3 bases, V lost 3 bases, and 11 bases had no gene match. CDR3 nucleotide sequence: TGTGCCTGGAGCGGGAGTGTGGGACAGTCCAATCAGCCCCAGCATTTT. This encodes CAWSGSVGQSNQPQHF.

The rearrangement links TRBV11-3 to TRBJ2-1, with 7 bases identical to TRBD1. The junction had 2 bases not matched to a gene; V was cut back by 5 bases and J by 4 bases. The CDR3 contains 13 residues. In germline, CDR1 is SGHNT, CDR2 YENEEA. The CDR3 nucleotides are TGTGCCAGCAGCGGGACAGTTTACAATGAGCAGTTCTTC. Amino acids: CASSGTVYNEQFF. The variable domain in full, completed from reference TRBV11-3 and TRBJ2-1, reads EAGVVQSPRYKIIEKKQPVAFWCNPISGHNTLYWYLQNLGQGPELLIRYENEEAVDDSQLPKDRFSAERLKGVDSTLKIQPAELGDSAVYLCASSGTVYNEQFFGPGTRLTVL.

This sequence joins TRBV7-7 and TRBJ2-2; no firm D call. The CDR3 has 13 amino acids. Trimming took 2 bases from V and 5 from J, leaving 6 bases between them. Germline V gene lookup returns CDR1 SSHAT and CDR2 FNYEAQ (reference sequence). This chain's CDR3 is CASSLSVTGELFF. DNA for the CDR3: TGTGCCAGCAGCTTAAGCGTTACCGGGGAGCTGTTTTTT.

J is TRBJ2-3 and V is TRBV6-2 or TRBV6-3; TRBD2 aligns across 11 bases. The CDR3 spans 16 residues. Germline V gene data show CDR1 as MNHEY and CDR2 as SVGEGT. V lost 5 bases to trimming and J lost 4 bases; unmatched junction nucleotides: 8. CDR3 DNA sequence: TGTGCCAGCAGTACACTAGCGGGAGTTGGGGCAGATACGCAGTATTTT. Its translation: CASSTLAGVGADTQYF.

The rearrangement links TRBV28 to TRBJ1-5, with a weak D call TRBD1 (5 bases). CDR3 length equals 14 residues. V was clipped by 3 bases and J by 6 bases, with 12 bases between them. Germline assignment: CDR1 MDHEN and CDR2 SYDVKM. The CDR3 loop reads CASSFSSGGQPQHF. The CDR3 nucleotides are TGTGCCAGCAGTTTTTCGTCGGGGGGTCAGCCCCAGCATTTT.

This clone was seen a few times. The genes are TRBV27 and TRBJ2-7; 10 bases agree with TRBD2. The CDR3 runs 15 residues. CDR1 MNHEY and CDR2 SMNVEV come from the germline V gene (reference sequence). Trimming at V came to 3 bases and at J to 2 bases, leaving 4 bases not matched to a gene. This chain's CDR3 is CASSFQRGGTYEQYF. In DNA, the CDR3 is TGTGCCAGCAGTTTTCAGCGGGGGGGAACCTACGAGCAGTACTTC.

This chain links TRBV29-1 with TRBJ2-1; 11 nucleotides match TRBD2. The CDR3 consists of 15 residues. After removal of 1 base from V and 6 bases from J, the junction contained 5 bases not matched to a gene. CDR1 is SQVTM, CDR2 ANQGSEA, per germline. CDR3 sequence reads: CSVEGGTSGFNEQFF. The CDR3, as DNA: TGCAGCGTTGAAGGAGGGACTAGCGGCTTCAATGAGCAGTTCTTC.

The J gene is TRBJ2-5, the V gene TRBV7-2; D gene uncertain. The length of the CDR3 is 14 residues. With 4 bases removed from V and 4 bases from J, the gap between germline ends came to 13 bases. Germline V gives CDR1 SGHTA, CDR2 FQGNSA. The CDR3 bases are TGTGCCAGCAGCTCCCGTCGGAGCCGAGAGACCCAGTACTTC. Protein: CASSSRRSRETQYF.

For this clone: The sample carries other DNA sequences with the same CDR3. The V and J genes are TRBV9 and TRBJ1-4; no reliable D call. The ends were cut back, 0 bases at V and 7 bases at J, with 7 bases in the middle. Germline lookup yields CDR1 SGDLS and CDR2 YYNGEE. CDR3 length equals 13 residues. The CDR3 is CASSVVPGEKLFF. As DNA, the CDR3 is TGTGCCAGCAGCGTAGTGCCGGGTGAAAAACTGTTTTTT.

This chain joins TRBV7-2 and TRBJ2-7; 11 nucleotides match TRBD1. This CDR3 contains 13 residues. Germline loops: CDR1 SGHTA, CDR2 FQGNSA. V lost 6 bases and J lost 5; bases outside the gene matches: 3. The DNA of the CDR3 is TGTGCCAGCAGGGACAGGGGGCTACACGAGCAGTACTTC. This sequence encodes CASRDRGLHEQYF. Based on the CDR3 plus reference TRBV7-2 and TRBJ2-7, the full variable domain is GAGVSQSPSNKVTEKGKDVELRCDPISGHTALYWYRQSLGQGLEFLIYFQGNSAPDKSGLPSDRFSAERTGGSVSTLTIQRTQQEDSAVYLCASRDRGLHEQYFGPGTRLTVT.

The CDR3 region has the DNA TGTGCCTGGAGACTAGGGGGGGAGCCCCAGCATTTT. Translated: CAWRLGGEPQHF. This chain connects TRBV30 to TRBJ1-5; a weak D match, TRBD1 (6 bases). Trimming stripped 3 bases from V and 8 bases from J, with 11 bases between. The CDR3 has 12 residues. Germline CDR1 GTSNPN, CDR2 SVGIG (reference sequence). Full variable domain (outside the CDR3, taken from reference TRBV30 and TRBJ1-5): SQTIHQWPATLVQPVGSPLSLECTVEGTSNPNLYWYRQAAGRGLQLLFYSVGIGQISSEVPQNLSASRPQDRQFILSSKKLLLSDSGFYLCAWRLGGEPQHFGDGTRLSIL.

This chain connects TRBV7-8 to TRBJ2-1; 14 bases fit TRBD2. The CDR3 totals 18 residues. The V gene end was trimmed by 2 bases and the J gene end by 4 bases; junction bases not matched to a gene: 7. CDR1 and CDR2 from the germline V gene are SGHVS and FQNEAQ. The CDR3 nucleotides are TGTGCCAGCAGCTTAAGGCCGACTAGCGGGGGGGATTACAATGAGCAGTTCTTC. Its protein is CASSLRPTSGGDYNEQFF.

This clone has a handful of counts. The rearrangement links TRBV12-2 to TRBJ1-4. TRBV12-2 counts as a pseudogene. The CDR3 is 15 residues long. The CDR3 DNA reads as TGTGCAAGTCGCTTAGGGGGGGACCTTAATGAAAAACTGTTTTTT. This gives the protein CASRLGGDLNEKLFF.

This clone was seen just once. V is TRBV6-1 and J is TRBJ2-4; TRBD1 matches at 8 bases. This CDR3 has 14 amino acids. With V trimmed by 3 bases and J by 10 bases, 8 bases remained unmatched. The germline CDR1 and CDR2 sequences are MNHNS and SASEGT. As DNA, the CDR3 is TGTGCCAGCAGTGACCGAGGACAGGGAGCAATTCAGTACTTC. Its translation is CASSDRGQGAIQYF.

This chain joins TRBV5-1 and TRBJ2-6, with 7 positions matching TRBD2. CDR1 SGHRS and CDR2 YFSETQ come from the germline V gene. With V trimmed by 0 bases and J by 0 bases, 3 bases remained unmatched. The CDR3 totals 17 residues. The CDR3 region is CASSLGGGSSGANVLTF. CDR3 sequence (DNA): TGCGCCAGCAGCTTGGGTGGCGGGAGCTCTGGGGCCAACGTCCTGACTTTC.